There are many counts of the clone carrying this T cell receptor beta chain. MiXCR, run by TCRdb on the 5' RACE reads, gives a single entry per CDR3 protein. The sample holds some 22,000 distinct CDR3 sequences, roughly 5.6% seen once. This specimen belongs to a study of T cells after yellow fever vaccination. Germline V gives CDR1 SGHRS, CDR2 YFSETQ. V lost 6 bases to trimming and J lost 3 bases, with 12 bases between them. The CDR3 length is 14 residues. This clonotype originated in a man aged 18 to 35 who received the YFV17D yellow fever vaccine. The input for sequencing was PBMCs, either bulk or a sorted T-cell subset (CD4+, CD8+, memory, or dextramer-sorted; not recorded which), taken roughly 47 days after the first yellow fever vaccination. The V call is TRBV5-1, the J call TRBJ2-2, with D perhaps matching TRBD2 (5 bases). The CDR3 sequence is CASNPPADTGELFF. DNA for the CDR3: TGCGCCAGCAACCCTCCAGCGGACACCGGGGAGCTGTTTTTT.